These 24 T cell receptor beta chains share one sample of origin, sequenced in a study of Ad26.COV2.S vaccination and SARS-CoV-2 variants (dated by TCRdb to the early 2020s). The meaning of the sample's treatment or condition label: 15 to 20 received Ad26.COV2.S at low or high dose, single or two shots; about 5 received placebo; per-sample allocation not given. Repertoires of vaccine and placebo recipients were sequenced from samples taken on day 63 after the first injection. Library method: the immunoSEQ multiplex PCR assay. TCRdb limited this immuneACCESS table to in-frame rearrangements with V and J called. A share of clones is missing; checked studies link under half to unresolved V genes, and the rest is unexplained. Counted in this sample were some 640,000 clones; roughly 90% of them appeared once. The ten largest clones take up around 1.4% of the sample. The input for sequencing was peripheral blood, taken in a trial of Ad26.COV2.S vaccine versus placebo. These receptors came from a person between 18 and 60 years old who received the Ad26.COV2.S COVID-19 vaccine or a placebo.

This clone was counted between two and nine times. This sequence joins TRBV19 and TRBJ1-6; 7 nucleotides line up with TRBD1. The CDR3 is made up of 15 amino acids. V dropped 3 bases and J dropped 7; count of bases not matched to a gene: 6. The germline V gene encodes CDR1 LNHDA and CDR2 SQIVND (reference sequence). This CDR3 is CASSMDGDRNSPLHF. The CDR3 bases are TGTGCCAGTAGTATGGATGGGGACAGAAATTCACCCCTCCACTTT.

CDR3 bases: TGCAGTGCTAGTAGGGCAGCCGTTCTAGCTAACTATGGCTACACCTTC. It specifies CSASRAAVLANYGYTF. The chain joins TRBV20-1 to TRBJ1-2; D is undetermined. The V and J ends lost 3 bases and 0 bases respectively, with 17 bases between them. Germline values: CDR1 DFQATT, CDR2 SNEGSKA (reference sequence). The CDR3 totals 16 residues.

CDR3 protein: CASSQKLAGGPDEQFF. CDR3 in DNA: TGCGCCAGCAGCCAGAAACTAGCGGGGGGCCCCGATGAGCAGTTCTTC. The chain combines TRBV4-3 with TRBJ2-1, with 12 bases that match TRBD2. Germline V lookup: CDR1 LGHNA, CDR2 YSLEER. V shed 3 bases and J 8 bases; nucleotides not matched to a gene: 8. The CDR3 runs to 16 residues.

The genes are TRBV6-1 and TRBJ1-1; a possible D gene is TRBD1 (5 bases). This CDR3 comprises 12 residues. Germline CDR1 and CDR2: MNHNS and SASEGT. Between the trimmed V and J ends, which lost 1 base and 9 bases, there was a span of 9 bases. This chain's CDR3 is CASSEGWGKAFF. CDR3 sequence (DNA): TGTGCCAGCAGTGAAGGTTGGGGGAAAGCTTTCTTT.

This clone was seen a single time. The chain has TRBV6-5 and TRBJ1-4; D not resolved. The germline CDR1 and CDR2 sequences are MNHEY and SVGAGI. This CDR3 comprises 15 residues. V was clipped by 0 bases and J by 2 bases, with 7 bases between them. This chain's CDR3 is CASSYSGRTNEKLFF. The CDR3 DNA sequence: TGTGCCAGCAGTTACTCGGGTCGTACTAATGAAAAACTGTTTTTT.

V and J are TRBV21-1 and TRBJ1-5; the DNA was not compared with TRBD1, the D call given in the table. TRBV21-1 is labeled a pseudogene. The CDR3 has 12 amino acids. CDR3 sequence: CASRRRVQPQHF. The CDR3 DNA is TGTGCCAGCAGGCGCAGGGTACAGCCCCAGCATTTT.

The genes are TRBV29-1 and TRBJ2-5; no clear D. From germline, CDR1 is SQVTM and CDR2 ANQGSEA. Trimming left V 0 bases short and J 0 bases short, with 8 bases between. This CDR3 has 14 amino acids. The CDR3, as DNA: TGCAGCGTTGAAGAGGCGCCCCACCAAGAGACCCAGTACTTC. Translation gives CSVEEAPHQETQYF.

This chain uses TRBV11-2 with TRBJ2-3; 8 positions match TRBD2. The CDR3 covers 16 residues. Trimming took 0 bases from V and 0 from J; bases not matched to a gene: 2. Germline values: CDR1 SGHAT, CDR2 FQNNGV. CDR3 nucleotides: TGTGCCAGCAGCTTAGAACTAGCGGTTAGCACAGATACGCAGTATTTT. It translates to CASSLELAVSTDTQYF.

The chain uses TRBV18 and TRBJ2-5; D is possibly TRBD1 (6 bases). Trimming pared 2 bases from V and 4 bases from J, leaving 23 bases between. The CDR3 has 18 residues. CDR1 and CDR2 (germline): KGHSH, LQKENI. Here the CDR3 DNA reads TGTGCCAGCTCACCAAATAGCCCGGGACAAGGTAGGGCAGAGACCCAGTACTTC. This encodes CASSPNSPGQGRAETQYF.

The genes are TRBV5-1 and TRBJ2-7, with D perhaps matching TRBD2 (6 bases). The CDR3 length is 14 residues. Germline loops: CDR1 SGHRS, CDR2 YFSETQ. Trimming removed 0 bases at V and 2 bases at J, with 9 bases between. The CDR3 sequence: CASSLGEVAYEQYF. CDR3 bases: TGCGCCAGCAGCTTGGGGGAGGTGGCCTACGAGCAGTACTTC.

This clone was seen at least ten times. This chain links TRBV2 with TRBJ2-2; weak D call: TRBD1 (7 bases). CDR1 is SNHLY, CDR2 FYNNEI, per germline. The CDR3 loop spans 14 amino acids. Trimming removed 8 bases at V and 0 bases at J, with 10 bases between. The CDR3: CASGGTANTGELFF. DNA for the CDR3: TGTGCCAGCGGCGGGACAGCGAACACCGGGGAGCTGTTTTTT.

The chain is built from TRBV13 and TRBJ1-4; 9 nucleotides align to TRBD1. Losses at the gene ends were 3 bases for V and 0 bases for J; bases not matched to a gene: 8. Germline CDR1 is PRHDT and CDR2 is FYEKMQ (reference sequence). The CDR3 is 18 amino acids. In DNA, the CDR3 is TGTGCCAGCAGCTTTGGGACAGGGAATCGCGCAACTAATGAAAAACTGTTTTTT. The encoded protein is CASSFGTGNRATNEKLFF. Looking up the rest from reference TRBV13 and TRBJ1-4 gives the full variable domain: AAGVIQSPRHLIKEKRETATLKCYPIPRHDTVYWYQQGPGQDPQFLISFYEKMQSDKGSIPDRFSAQQFSDYHSELNMSSLELGDSALYFCASSFGTGNRATNEKLFFGSGTQLSVL.

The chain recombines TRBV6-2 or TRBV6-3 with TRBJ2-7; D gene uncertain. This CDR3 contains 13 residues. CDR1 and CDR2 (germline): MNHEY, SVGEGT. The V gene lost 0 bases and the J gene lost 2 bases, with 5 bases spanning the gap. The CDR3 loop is CASSYSKAYEQYF. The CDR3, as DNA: TGTGCCAGCAGTTACTCGAAGGCCTACGAGCAGTACTTC.

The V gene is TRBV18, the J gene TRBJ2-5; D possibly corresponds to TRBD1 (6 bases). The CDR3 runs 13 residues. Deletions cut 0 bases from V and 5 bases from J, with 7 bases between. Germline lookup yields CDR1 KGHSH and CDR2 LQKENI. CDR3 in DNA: TGTGCCAGCTCACCACCCCAGGGGGAGACCCAGTACTTC. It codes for CASSPPQGETQYF. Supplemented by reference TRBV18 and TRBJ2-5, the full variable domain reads NAGVMQNPRHLVRRRGQEARLRCSPMKGHSHVYWYRQLPEEGLKFMVYLQKENIIDESGMPKERFSAEFPKEGPSILRIQQVVRGDSAAYFCASSPPQGETQYFGPGTRLLVL.

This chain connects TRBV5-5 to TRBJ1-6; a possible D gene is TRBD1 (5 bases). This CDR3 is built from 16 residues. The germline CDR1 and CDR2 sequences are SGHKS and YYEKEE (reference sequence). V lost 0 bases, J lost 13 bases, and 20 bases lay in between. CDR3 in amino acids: CASSLGDRDSWNPLHF. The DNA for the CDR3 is TGTGCCAGCAGCTTGGGAGACCGGGACTCTTGGAATCCCCTCCACTTT.

The CDR3 nucleotides are TGCAGCGTTGCCACACTAGCGGGCTCCTACAATGAGCAGTTCTTC. Amino acid sequence: CSVATLAGSYNEQFF. The chain has TRBV29-1 and TRBJ2-1, with TRBD2 matching over 9 bases. The J segment lost 0 bases and the V segment lost 4 bases, leaving 4 bases of the junction unmatched. The CDR3 extends over 15 amino acids. Germline CDR1 is SQVTM and CDR2 is ANQGSEA.

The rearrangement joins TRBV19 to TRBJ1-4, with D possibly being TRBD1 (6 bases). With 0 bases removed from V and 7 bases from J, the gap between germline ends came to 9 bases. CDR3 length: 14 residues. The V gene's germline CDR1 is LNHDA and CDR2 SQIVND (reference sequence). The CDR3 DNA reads TGTGCCAGTAGTATAGAGGGGGCGAGTGAAAAACTGTTTTTT. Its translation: CASSIEGASEKLFF.

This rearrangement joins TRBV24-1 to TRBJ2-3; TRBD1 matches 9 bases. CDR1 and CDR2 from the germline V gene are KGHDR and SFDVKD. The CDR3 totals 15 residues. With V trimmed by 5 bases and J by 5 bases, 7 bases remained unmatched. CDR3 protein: CATSVYRDRVDTQYF. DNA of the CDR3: TGTGCCACCAGTGTCTACCGGGACAGGGTAGATACGCAGTATTTT.

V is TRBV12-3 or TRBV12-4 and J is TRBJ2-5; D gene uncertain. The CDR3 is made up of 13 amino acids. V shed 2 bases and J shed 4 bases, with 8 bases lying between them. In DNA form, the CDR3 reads TGTGCCAGCAGTTTACGGCAGAGAGAGACCCAGTACTTC. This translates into CASSLRQRETQYF.

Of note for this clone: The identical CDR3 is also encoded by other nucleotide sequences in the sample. Written as DNA, the CDR3 is TGTGCCAGCAGCCTTTATGGAAACACCATATATTTT. Its translation: CASSLYGNTIYF. The chain recombines TRBV11-2 with TRBJ1-3; D is unresolved. V lost 5 bases and J 3 bases, leaving 5 bases between the germline ends. CDR1 SGHAT and CDR2 FQNNGV come from the germline V gene. CDR3 size: 12 residues.

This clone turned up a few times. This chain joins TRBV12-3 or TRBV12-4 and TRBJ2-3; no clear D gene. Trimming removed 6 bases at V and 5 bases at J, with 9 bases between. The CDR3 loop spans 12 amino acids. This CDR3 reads CASSPGGDTQYF. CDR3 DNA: TGTGCCAGCAGCCCCGGTGGAGATACGCAGTATTTT.

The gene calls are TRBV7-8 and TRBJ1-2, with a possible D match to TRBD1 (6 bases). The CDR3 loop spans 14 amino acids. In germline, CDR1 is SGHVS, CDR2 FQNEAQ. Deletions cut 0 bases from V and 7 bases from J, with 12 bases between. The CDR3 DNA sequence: TGTGCCAGCAGCTTAGCAACAGGGTTGGTTGGCTACACCTTC. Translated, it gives CASSLATGLVGYTF.

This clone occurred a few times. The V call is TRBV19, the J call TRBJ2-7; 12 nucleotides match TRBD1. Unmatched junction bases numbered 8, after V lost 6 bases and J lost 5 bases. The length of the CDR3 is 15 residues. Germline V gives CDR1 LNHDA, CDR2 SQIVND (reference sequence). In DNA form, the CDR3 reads TGTGCCAGTAGCCCCGGGACAGGGGGCCACCACGAGCAGTACTTC. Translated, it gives CASSPGTGGHHEQYF.

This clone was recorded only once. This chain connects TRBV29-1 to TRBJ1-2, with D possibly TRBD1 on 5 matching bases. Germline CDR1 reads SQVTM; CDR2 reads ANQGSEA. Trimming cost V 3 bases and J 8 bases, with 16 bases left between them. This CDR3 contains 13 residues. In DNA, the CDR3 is TGCAGCGTTGACGGCAGGGACTTAGTGGGCTACACCTTC. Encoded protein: CSVDGRDLVGYTF.